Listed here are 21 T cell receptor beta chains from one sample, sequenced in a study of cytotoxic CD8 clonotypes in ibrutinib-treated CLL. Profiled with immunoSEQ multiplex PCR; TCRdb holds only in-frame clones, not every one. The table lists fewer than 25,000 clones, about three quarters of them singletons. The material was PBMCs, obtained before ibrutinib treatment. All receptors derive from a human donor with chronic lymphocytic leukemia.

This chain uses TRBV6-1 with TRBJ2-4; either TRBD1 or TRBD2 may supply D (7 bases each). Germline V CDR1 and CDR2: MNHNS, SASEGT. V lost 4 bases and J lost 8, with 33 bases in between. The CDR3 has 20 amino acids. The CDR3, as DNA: TGTGCCAGCAGTGGAGAGGGGGCCGACGCCCGGGGGGCCGGAACGGACATTCAGTACTTC. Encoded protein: CASSGEGADARGAGTDIQYF.

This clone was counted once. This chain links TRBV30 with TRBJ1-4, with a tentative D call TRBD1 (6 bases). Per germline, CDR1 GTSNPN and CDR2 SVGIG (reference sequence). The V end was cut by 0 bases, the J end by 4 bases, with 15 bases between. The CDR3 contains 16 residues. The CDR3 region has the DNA TGTGCCTGGAGTGTCCCCCTGGACAGCCTTAATGAAAAACTGTTTTTT. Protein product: CAWSVPLDSLNEKLFF.

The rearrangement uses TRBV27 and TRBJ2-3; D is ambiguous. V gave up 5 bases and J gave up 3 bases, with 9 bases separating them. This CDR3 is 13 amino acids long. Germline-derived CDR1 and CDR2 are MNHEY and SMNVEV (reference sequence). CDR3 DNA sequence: TGTGCCAGCAGTCATTACTCGACAGATACGCAGTATTTT. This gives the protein CASSHYSTDTQYF.

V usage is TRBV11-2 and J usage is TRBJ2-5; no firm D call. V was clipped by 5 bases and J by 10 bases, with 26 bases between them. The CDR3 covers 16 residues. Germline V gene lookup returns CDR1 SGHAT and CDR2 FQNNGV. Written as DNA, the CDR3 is TGTGCCAGCAGCCCAGCTGCCCTTGGTCCAGATAGAGACCAGTACTTC. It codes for CASSPAALGPDRDQYF.

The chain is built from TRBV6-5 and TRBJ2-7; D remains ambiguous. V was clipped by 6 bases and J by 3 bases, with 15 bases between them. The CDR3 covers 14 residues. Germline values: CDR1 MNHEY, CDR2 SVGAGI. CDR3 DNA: TGTGCCAGCAGACCCGACACACGGTACTACGAGCAGTACTTC. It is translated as CASRPDTRYYEQYF.

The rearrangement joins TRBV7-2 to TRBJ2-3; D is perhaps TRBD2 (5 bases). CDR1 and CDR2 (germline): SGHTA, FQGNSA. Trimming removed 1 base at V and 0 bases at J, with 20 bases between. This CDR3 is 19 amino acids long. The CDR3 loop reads CASSLDVLFGRVSTDTQYF. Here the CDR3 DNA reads TGTGCCAGCAGCTTAGACGTCCTCTTCGGGCGGGTGAGCACAGATACGCAGTATTTT.

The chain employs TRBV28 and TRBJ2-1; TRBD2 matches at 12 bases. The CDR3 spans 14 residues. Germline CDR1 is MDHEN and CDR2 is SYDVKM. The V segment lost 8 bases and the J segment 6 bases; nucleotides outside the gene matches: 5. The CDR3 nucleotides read TGTGCCAGCTGGACTAGCGGGACCCCCAATGAGCAGTTCTTC. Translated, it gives CASWTSGTPNEQFF.

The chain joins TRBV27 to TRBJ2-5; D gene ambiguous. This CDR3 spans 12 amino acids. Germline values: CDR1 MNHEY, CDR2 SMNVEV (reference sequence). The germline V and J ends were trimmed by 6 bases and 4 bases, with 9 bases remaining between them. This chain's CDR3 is CASSEGRETQYF. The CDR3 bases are TGTGCCAGCAGCGAAGGTCGAGAGACCCAGTACTTC.

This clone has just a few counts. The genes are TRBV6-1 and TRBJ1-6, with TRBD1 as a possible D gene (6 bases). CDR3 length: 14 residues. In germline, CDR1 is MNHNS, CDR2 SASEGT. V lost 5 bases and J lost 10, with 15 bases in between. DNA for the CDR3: TGTGCCAGCAGTCAACAGGGTAAGCGATCACCCCTCCACTTT. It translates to CASSQQGKRSPLHF.

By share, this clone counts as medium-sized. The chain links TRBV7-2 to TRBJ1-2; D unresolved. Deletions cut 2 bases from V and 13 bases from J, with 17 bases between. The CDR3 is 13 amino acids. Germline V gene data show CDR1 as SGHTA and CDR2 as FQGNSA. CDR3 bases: TGTGCCAGCAGCTTACCATCGAAAGCCTCCCGCACCTTC. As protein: CASSLPSKASRTF.

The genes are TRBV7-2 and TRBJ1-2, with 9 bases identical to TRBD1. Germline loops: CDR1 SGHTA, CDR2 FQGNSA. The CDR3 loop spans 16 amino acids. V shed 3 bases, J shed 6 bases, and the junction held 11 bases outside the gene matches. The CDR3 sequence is CASSLDRGSRRDGYTF. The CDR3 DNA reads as TGTGCCAGCAGCTTGGACAGGGGTTCCCGGAGGGATGGCTACACCTTC.

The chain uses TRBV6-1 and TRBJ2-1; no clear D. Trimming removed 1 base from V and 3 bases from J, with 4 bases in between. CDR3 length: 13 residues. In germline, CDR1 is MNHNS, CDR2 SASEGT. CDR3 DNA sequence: TGTGCCAGCAGTGAAGAACTCTACAATGAGCAGTTCTTC. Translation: CASSEELYNEQFF.

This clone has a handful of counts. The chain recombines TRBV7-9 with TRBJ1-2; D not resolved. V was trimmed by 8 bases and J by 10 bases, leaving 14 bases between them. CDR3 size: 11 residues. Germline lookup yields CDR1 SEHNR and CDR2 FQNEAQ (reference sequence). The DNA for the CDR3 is TGTGCCAGCCGATCTGGGCCTTTCTACACCTTC. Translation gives CASRSGPFYTF.

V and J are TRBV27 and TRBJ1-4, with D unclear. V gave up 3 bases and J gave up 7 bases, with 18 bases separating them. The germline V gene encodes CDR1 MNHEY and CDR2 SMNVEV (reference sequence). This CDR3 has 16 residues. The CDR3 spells CASSFPGEIRIEKLFF. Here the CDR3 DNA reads TGTGCCAGCAGTTTTCCCGGAGAAATCCGAATTGAAAAACTGTTTTTT.

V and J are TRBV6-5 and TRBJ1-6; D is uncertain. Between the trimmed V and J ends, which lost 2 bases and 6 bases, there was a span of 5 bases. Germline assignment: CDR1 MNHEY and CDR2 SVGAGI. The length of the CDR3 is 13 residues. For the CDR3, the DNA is TGTGCCAGCAGTTACCAGATTAATTCACCCCTCCACTTT. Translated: CASSYQINSPLHF.

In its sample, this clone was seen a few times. As DNA, the CDR3 is TGTGCCAGCAGCCCTAAGCGACTAGCGGGGGGCATGGAGACCCAGTACTTC. As protein: CASSPKRLAGGMETQYF. The rearrangement joins TRBV7-9 to TRBJ2-5, with 13 bases fitting TRBD2. V lost 5 bases to trimming and J lost 5 bases; unmatched junction nucleotides: 11. The CDR3 sequence is 17 residues long. Germline CDR1 is SEHNR and CDR2 is FQNEAQ (reference sequence).

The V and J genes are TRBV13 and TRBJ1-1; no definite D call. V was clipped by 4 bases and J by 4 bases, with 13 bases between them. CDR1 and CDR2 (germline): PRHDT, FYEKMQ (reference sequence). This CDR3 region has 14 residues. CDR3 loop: CASSSAGMRTEAFF. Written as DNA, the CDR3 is TGTGCCAGCAGCTCGGCAGGTATGCGCACTGAAGCTTTCTTT.

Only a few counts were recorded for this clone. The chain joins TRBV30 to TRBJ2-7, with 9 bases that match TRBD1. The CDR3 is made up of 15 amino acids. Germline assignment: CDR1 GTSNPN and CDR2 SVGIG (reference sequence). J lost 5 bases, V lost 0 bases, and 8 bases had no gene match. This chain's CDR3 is CAWSVRGTGSHEQYF. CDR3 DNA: TGTGCCTGGAGTGTAAGGGGGACAGGGAGCCACGAGCAGTACTTC.

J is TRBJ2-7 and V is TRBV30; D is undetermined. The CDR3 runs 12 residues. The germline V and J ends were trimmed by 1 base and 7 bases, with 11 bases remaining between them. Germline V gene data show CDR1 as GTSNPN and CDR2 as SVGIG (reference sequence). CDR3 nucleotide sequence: TGTGCCTGGAGTGCGGCCGGTCGGGAGCAGTACTTC. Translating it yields CAWSAAGREQYF.

CDR3 bases: TGTGCCAGCAGCAACCGACCGGGACAGGGAGATGAAAAACTGTTTTTT. Translated, it gives CASSNRPGQGDEKLFF. This sequence joins TRBV21-1 and TRBJ1-4; the table's D call TRBD1 went unverified against the DNA. TRBV21-1 counts as a pseudogene. The CDR3 consists of 16 residues.

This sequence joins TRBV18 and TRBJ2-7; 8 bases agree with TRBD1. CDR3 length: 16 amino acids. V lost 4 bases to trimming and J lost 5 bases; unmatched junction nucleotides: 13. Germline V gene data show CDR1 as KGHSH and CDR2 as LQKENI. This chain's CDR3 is CASSLIRTTGDNEQYF. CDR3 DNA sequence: TGTGCCAGCTCACTCATAAGAACGACAGGGGATAACGAGCAGTACTTC.